Only a few counts were recorded for the clone carrying this T cell receptor beta chain. Each donor was a healthy Caucasian individual from Russia, aged roughly 6 to 95. The sample originates from a study of blood T cells in healthy people across ages. A J-beta primer mix and a sample-barcoded 5' primer were used in a second PCR of about 7 to 11 cycles. TCRdb itself ran the 5' RACE reads through MiXCR, one entry per CDR3 protein. The data show approximately 790,000 distinct CDR3 sequences, roughly 60% seen once. Germline lookup yields CDR1 SGHTA and CDR2 FQGTGA. V was pared by 2 bases and J by 6 bases, with 8 bases between. The CDR3 extends over 13 amino acids.

This TCR was recovered from a man aged 25 to 45 in good health. V and J are TRBV7-3 and TRBJ1-5, with D unresolved. Material: blood. This chain's CDR3 is CASSLGLGQPQHF. The CDR3 DNA sequence: TGTGCCAGCAGCTTAGGGTTGGGTCAGCCCCAGCATTTT.